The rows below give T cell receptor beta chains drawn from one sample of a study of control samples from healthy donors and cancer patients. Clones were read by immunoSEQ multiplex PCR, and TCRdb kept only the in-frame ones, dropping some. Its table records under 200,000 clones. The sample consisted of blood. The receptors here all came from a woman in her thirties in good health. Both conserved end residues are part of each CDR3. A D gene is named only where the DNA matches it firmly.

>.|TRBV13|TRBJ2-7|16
TGTGCCAGCAGCTTAAGAGGACTATCGACCTCCTACGAGCAGTACTTC
CASSLRGLSTSYEQYF
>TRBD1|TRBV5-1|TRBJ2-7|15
TGCGCCAGCAGAATCACAGGGGGCTGGGGGTACGAGCAGTACTTC
CASRITGGWGYEQYF
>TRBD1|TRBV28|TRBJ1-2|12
TGTGCCAGCAGAGCAGGGGGCAGGGGCTACACCTTC
CASRAGGRGYTF
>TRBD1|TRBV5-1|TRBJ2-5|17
TGCGCCAGCAGCCCGTACTACTACAGGGGGACTTGGGAGACCCAGTACTTC
CASSPYYYRGTWETQYF
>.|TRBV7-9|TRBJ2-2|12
TGTGCCAGCAGCGCGCCTACCGGGGAGCTGTTTTTT
CASSAPTGELFF
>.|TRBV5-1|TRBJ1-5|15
TGCGCCAGCAGCTTTAGGGGGGGCGCATCCCAGCCCCAGCATTTT
CASSFRGGASQPQHF
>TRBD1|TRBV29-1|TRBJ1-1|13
TGCAGCGCCAGGACAGGGTTGAACACTGAAGCTTTCTTT
CSARTGLNTEAFF
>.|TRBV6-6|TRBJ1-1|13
TGTGCCAGCAGAAACGGGGAGAACACTGAAGCTTTCTTT
CASRNGENTEAFF
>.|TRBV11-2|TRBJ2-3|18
TGTGCCAGCAGCTTAAGGACTGGGACGAGACCGGTAGTAGATACGCAGTATTTT
CASSLRTGTRPVVDTQYF
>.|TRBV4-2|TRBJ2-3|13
TGTGCCAGCAGCACCCTCTGGGCAGATACGCAGTATTTT
CASSTLWADTQYF
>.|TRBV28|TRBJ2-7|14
TGTGCCAGCAGTTTTTTACCAGGGATGTACGAGCAGTACTTC
CASSFLPGMYEQYF
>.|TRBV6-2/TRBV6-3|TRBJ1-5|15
TGTGCCAGCAGTCCCGGGACGGTGTGGAATCAGCCCCAGCATTTT
CASSPGTVWNQPQHF
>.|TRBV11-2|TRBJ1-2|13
TGTGCCAGCAGCACACAGCATTCCTATGGCTACACCTTC
CASSTQHSYGYTF
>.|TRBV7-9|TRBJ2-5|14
TGTGCCAGCAGCTCGGTAGGGCCTCAAGAGACCCAGTACTTC
CASSSVGPQETQYF
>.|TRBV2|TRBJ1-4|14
TGTGCCAGCAGTGGACAGTTTTCCAGTGAAAAACTGTTTTTT
CASSGQFSSEKLFF
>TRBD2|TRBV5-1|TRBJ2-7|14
TGCGCCAGCAGCTTGGGCGGGGGGTATGACGAGCAGTACTTC
CASSLGGGYDEQYF
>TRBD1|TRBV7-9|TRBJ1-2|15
TGTGCCAGCAGCTTTACAGGGGGGGGTCCTTATGGCTACACCTTC
CASSFTGGGPYGYTF
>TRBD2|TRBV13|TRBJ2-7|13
TGTGCCAGCAAGGGAGCGGGGGGGCGCGAGCAGTACTTC
CASKGAGGREQYF
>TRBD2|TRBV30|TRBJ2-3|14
TGTGCCTGGAGGCTAGCGGGGGGTTCAGATACGCAGTATTTT
CAWRLAGGSDTQYF
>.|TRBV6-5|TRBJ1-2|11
TGTGCCGGCCTACAGGGTAGCGGCTACACCTTC
CAGLQGSGYTF
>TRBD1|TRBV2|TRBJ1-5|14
TGTGCCAGCAGCCGGGACAGAGGTCATCAGCCCCAGCATTTT
CASSRDRGHQPQHF
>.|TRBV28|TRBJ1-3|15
TGTGCCAGCAGTTTATTGGGCTACTCTGGAAACACCATATATTTT
CASSLLGYSGNTIYF
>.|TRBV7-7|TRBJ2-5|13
TGTGCTAGCAGCTTAGCAGGGCCTGAGACCCAGTACTTC
CASSLAGPETQYF
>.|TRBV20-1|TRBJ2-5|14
TGCAGTGCTACTGAGGGTCCCTACCAAGAGACCCAGTACTTC
CSATEGPYQETQYF
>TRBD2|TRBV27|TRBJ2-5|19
TGTGCCAGCAGTTTATCGCCCGATCTAGCGGGGGGTGCCCAAGAGACCCAGTACTTC
CASSLSPDLAGGAQETQYF
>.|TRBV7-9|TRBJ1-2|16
TGTGCCAGCAGCGTTGCGCAGGGTGTACGCAACTATGGCTACACCTTC
CASSVAQGVRNYGYTF
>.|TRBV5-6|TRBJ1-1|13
TGTGCCAGCAGCTTGGTTCGGGCCCCTGAAGCTTTCTTT
CASSLVRAPEAFF
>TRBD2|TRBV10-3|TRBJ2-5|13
TGTGCCATCAGTGTCGGGGGGCAAGAGACCCAGTACTTC
CAISVGGQETQYF
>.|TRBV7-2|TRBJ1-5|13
TGTGCCAGCAGCCTGGGGCCGAATCAGCCCCAGCATTTT
CASSLGPNQPQHF
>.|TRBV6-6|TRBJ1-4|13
TGTGCCAGCAGACCACTCAGGGACGAAAAACTGTTTTTT
CASRPLRDEKLFF
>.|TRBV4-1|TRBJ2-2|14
TGCGCCAGCAGCCAAGTCGGTTTGGCGGGGGAGCTGTTTTTT
CASSQVGLAGELFF
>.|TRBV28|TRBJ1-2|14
TGTGCCAGCAGTTTAGACATCAGGACAAGAGGCTACACCTTC
CASSLDIRTRGYTF
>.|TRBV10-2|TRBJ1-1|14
TGCGCCAGCAGGGGGTCAGGAGGGGGCACTGAAGCTTTCTTT
CASRGSGGGTEAFF
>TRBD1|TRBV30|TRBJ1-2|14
TGTGCCTGGAGTGTTGGAGGGCAGGGGGGTGGCTACACCTTC
CAWSVGGQGGGYTF
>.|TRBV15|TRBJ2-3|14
TGTGCCACCAGCAGAGATCAGGGGCGGGATACGCAGTATTTT
CATSRDQGRDTQYF
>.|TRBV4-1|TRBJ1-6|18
TGCGCCAGCAGCCAAGATGGGGCACTGGCCGCGATTAATTCACCCCTCCACTTT
CASSQDGALAAINSPLHF
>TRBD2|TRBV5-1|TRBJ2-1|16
TGCGCCAGCAGCTTGGGGGGACTAGCGGGTTACAATGAGCAGTTCTTC
CASSLGGLAGYNEQFF
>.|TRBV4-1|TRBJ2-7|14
TGCGCCAGCAGCCCCTCGGGGGTATCTTCCGAGCAGTACTTC
CASSPSGVSSEQYF
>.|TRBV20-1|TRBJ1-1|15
TGCAGTGCTAGTAATCCGGGGGCATTGAACACTGAAGCTTTCTTT
CSASNPGALNTEAFF
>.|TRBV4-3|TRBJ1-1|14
TGCGCCAGCAGCCAAGAGTACAGTAACACTGAAGCTTTCTTT
CASSQEYSNTEAFF
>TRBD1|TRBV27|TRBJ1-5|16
TGTGCCAGCAGTCCTAGTGGGACAGGAATCGGTCAGCCCCAGCATTTT
CASSPSGTGIGQPQHF
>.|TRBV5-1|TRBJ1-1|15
TGCGCCAGCAGCTGGCAGGGGACGCTGAACACTGAAGCTTTCTTT
CASSWQGTLNTEAFF
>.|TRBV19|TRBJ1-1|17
TGTGCCAGTACCGCGACAGGTCGCCCGACCGCCCACACTGAAGCTTTCTTT
CASTATGRPTAHTEAFF
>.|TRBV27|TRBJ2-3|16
TGTGCCAGCAGTCTCCATCTAGCGCCCCAAGGGGATACGCAGTATTTT
CASSLHLAPQGDTQYF
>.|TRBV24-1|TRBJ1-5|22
TGTGCCACCAGTGATTTGCCCGAACGGTCCCCATGCGCTGGACAGCCGCTTCGAGCCCAGCATTTT
CATSDLPERSPCAGQPLRAQHF
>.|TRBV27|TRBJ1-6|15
TGTGCCAGCACTTCCATAAGCTCCTATAATTCACCCCTCCACTTT
CASTSISSYNSPLHF
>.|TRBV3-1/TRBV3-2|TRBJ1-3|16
TGTGCCAGCAGCCAAGATTCCCAAGCCTCTGGAAACACCATATATTTT
CASSQDSQASGNTIYF
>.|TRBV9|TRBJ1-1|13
TGTGCCAGCAGCGTAATGGACTCCACTGAAGCTTTCTTT
CASSVMDSTEAFF
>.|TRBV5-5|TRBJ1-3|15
TGTGCCAGCAGCTTGTCCCGGTTCTCTGGAAACACCATATATTTT
CASSLSRFSGNTIYF
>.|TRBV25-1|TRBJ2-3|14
TGTGCCAGCAGTCCCGGGGGTGGGACAGATACGCAGTATTTT
CASSPGGGTDTQYF
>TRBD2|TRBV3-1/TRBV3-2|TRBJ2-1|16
TGTGCCAGCAGCCATCTGGCGGGGGTCCTTTACAATGAGCAGTTCTTC
CASSHLAGVLYNEQFF
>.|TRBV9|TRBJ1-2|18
TGTGCCAGCAGCGTGAGTGGGGAAGGGGGAATGACAGACTATGGCTACACCTTC
CASSVSGEGGMTDYGYTF
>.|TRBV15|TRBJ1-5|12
TGTGCCACCAGCAGAGGGGATCAGCCCCAGCATTTT
CATSRGDQPQHF
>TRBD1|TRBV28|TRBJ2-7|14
TGTGCCAGCAGTCCCGGGACAGCTCTTACTTGGCAGTACTTC
CASSPGTALTWQYF
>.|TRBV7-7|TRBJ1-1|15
TGTGCTAGCAGCTTAAGAAATACAGGACCCACTGAAACTTTCTTT
CASSLRNTGPTETFF
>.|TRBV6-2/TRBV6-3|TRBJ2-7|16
TGTGCCAGCAGTTACTCGATATTCGACTTGTCCTACGAGCAGTACTTC
CASSYSIFDLSYEQYF
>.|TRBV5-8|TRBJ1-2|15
TGTGCCAGCAGCCGTCCCGGGACGTTCTCATATGGCTACACCTTC
CASSRPGTFSYGYTF
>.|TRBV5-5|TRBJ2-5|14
TGTGCCAGCAGCTTTACGGGGGGCCGGGAGACCCAGTACTTC
CASSFTGGRETQYF